Included here is one T cell receptor (beta chain) sequence, with context. These data come from a study of CD8 T cells in Susac syndrome. The germline gives CDR1 SGHDT, CDR2 YYEEEE. V was shortened by 3 bases and J by 1 base, with 7 bases between the two germline ends. This CDR3 region has 13 residues. An amount of RNA that ranged from roughly 0.45 to 1 ug was reverse transcribed with random hexamers. TCRdb ran MiXCR on the immunoSEQ multiplex PCR reads and lists one entry per CDR3 protein. Of some 200,000 distinct CDR3 sequences detected, roughly 94% appear once; the ten largest clones hold less than 0.2%. Peripheral blood CD8+ and CD4+ T cells were profiled by TCR beta sequencing. Fulfillment of recently defined diagnostic criteria for definite or probable disease was shown by the patients with Susac syndrome.

This TCR came from a human donor with Susac syndrome. The specimen sequenced was CD8+ T cells from PBMCs. The chain recombines TRBV5-6 with TRBJ1-1; D is unresolved. CDR3: CASSYPRNTEAFF. CDR3 coding DNA: TGTGCCAGCAGCTATCCCAGGAACACTGAAGCTTTCTTT.